The rows below give T cell receptor beta chains drawn from one sample of a study of blood T cell repertoires in COVID-19. TCRdb's table, derived via immunoSEQ multiplex PCR, lists solely in-frame clones and lacks some. Of about 150,000 clones listed, 82% are singletons. The sample was peripheral blood. These receptor sequences come from a woman older than 75 with active or convalescent COVID-19. Both conserved end residues are trimmed from each CDR3.

TRBV5-6	TRBJ1-1	ASSLGLGRDEAF
TRBV5-1	TRBJ1-4	ASSLGAGNNEKLF
TRBV5-1	TRBJ2-7	ASSSRGVAGGLSYEQY
TRBV19	TRBJ1-5	ASSIVTGRSNQPQH
TRBV27	TRBJ2-7	ASSFGTGPYEQY
TRBV30	TRBJ1-1	AWANNRGTEAF
TRBV5-1	TRBJ2-1	ASSFSGTGGNEQF
TRBV6-2/TRBV6-3	TRBJ1-3	ASSSTGFPGNTIY
TRBV6-6	TRBJ2-7	ASSYPGLYIYEQY
TRBV19	TRBJ1-5	ASSIPGNQPQH